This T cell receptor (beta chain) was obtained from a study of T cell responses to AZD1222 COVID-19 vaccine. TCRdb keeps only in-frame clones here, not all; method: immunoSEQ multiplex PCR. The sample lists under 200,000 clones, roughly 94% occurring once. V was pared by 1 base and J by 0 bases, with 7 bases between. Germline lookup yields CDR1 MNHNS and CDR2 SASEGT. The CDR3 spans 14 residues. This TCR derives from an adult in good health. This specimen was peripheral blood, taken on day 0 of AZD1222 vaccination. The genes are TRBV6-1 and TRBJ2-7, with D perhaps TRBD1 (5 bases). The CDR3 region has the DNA TGTGCCAGCAGTGAAGTCGGACACTCCTACGAGCAGTACTTC. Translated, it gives CASSEVGHSYEQYF.